Listed below are T cell receptor beta chains from one sample, sequenced in a study of human T cells and chemical hapten exposure. MiXCR, applied by TCRdb to the RACE reads, yields one record per CDR3 protein. The sample contains some 340,000 distinct CDR3 sequences, around 7% of which appear only once. This material consisted of whole blood, taken in connection with sensitization to the hapten diphenylcyclopropenone (DPC). The receptors stem from a woman under 30 with alopecia areata. Some clones in this sample may be carry-over from other donors' samples. Both conserved end residues are part of each CDR3. Expanded clones are given a class, and other clones once, few, many or no size at all.

>few|TRBV4-2|TRBJ1-5
CASSQDWSGLDQPQHF
>few|TRBV28|TRBJ1-5
CASTDYGEQPQHF
>many|TRBV29-1|TRBJ1-2
CSVELTGGNYGYTF
>few|TRBV7-6|TRBJ2-3
CASSLDRVNTQYF
>NA|TRBV7-2|TRBJ1-2
CASSLYRDRGHGYTF
>NA|TRBV2|TRBJ1-2
CATPIRGAWPRIYGYTF
>few|TRBV6-2/TRBV6-3|TRBJ2-2
CASRRGFGELFF
>few|TRBV6-1|TRBJ2-3
CASSVLAGGRDTQYF
>once|TRBV2|TRBJ2-1
CASSGQGRFNEQFF
>few|TRBV21-1|TRBJ1-3
CASSKTRGCGNTIYF
>few|TRBV6-2/TRBV6-3|TRBJ2-2
CASSYSLGGHTGELFF
>NA|TRBV20-1|TRBJ2-7
CSASLSREQYF
>few|TRBV3-1|TRBJ1-3
CASSQVQGPGNTIYF
>many|TRBV5-1|TRBJ2-2
CASSLFGSNTGELFF
>few|TRBV12-3/TRBV12-4|TRBJ2-5
CASSFSKETQYF
>NA|TRBV4-1|TRBJ2-6
CASRGLSREGSGANVLTF
>NA|TRBV19|TRBJ2-7
CASRERGQVGKQYF
>NA|TRBV6-5|TRBJ2-2
CASSFSGGGTGDRELFF
>few|TRBV20-1|TRBJ2-2
CSANRPLSTGELFF
>many|TRBV12-3/TRBV12-4|TRBJ2-4
CASSWGTLGDIQYF
>many|TRBV9|TRBJ2-7
CASSVASGQGAAEQYF
>many|TRBV6-2/TRBV6-3|TRBJ2-2
CASRRLGPQDRNTGELFF
>few|TRBV7-2|TRBJ2-3
CASSLWSGGDTDTQYF